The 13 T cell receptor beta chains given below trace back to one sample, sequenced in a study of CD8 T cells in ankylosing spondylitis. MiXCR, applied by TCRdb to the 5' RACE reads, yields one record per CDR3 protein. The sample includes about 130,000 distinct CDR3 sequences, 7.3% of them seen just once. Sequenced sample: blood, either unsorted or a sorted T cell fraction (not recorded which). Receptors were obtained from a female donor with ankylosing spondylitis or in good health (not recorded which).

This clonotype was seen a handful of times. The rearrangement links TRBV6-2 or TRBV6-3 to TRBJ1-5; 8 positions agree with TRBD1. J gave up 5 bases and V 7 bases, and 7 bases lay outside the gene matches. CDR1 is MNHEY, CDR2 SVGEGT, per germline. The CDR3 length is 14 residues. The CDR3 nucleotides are TGTGCCAGCACCCTGACAGGGGTGGATCAGCCCCAGCATTTT. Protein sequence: CASTLTGVDQPQHF.

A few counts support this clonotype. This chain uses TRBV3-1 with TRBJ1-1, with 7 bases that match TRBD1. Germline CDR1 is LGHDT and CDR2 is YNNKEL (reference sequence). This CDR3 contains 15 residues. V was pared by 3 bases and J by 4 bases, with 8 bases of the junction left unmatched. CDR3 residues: CASSHWGGQSTEAFF. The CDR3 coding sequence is TGTGCCAGCAGCCACTGGGGGGGACAGAGCACTGAAGCTTTCTTT.

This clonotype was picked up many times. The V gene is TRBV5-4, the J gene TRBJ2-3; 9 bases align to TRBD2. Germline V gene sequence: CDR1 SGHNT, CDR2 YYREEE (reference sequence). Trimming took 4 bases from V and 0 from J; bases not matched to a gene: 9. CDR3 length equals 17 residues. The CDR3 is CASSPPASGVSTDTQYF. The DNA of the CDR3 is TGTGCCAGCAGCCCCCCCGCTAGCGGGGTGAGCACAGATACGCAGTATTTT.

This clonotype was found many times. The CDR3 loop is CASSLGTGAENEQFF. The CDR3 DNA reads as TGTGCCAGCAGTTTGGGGACAGGGGCGGAAAATGAGCAGTTCTTC. This chain joins TRBV12-3 or TRBV12-4 and TRBJ2-1; 10 bases agree with TRBD1. This CDR3 region has 15 residues. The junction had 6 bases not matched to a gene; V was cut back by 3 bases and J by 7 bases.

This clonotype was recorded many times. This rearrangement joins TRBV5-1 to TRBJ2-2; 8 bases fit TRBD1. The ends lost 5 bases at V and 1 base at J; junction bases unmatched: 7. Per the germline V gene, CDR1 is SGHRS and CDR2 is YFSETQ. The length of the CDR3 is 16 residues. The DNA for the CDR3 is TGCGCCAGCAGTTGGGGACAGGCGAGGAACACCGGGGAGCTGTTTTTT. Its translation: CASSWGQARNTGELFF.

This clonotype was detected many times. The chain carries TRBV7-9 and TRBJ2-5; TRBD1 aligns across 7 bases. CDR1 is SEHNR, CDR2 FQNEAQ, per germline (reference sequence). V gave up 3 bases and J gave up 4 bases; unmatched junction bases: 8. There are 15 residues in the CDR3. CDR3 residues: CASSFSTGDGETQYF. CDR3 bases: TGTGCCAGCAGCTTTTCCACAGGGGATGGAGAGACCCAGTACTTC.

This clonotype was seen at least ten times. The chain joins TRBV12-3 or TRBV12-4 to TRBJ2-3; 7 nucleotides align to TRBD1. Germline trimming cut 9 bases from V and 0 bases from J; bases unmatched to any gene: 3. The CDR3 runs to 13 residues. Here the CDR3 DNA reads TGTGCCAGTGGGGACAGTAGCACAGATACGCAGTATTTT. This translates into CASGDSSTDTQYF.

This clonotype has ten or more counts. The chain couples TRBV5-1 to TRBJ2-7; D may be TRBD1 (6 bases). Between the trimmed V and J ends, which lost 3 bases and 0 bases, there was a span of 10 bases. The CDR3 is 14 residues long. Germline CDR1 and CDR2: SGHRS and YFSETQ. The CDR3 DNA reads TGCGCCAGCAGCTCGCGACAGGACTCCTACGAGCAGTACTTC. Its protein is CASSSRQDSYEQYF.

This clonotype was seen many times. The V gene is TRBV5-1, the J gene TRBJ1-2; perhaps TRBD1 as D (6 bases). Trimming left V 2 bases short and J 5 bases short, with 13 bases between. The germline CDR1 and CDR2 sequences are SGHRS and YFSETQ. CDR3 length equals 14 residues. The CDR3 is CASSFSGDRYGYTF. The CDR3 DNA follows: TGCGCCAGCAGCTTTTCAGGGGATCGGTATGGCTACACCTTC.

The CDR3 DNA follows: TGCAGCGTTGGGGCGGCCGGGACAGGGGAGGCAGATACGCAGTATTTT. This translates into CSVGAAGTGEADTQYF. This chain links TRBV29-1 with TRBJ2-3, with TRBD1 matching over 10 bases. CDR1 is SQVTM and CDR2 is ANQGSEA in the germline V gene. The ends lost 4 bases at V and 4 bases at J; junction bases unmatched: 11. This CDR3 is built from 16 residues.

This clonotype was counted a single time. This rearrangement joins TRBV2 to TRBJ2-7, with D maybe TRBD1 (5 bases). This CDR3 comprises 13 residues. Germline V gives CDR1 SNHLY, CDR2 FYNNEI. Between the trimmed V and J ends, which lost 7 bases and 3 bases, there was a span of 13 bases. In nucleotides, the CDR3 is TGTGCCAGCAAATCGACAGACAACTACGAGCAGTACTTC. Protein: CASKSTDNYEQYF.

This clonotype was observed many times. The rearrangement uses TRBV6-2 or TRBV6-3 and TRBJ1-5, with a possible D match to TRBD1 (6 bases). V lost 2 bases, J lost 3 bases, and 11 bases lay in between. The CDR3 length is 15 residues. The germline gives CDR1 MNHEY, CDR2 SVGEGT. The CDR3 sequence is CASSYRGAFNQPQHF. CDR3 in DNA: TGTGCCAGCAGTTACCGGGGGGCCTTCAATCAGCCCCAGCATTTT.

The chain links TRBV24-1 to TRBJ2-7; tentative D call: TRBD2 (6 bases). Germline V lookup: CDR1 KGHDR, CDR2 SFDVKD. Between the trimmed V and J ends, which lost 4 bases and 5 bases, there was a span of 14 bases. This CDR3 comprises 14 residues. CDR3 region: CATSEGGSWNEQYF. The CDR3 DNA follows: TGTGCCACCAGTGAGGGGGGTTCGTGGAACGAGCAGTACTTC.